Reported below is one T cell receptor (beta chain). The CDR3 runs 12 residues. Germline V gene lookup returns CDR1 MDHEN and CDR2 SYDVKM. The V end lost 6 bases, the J end lost 6 bases, and 9 bases lay between the germline ends. Using immunoSEQ multiplex PCR, the repertoire was profiled, and TCRdb retains in-frame clones only, with some absent. The sample carries 85,000 to 120,000 clones, approximately 90% recorded once. This record comes from a study of T cell changes during pregnancy in multiple sclerosis. The material was peripheral blood, obtained after pregnancy. This chain uses TRBV28 with TRBJ1-5; the D gene is possibly TRBD1 (5 bases). This TCR was sampled from a female donor with multiple sclerosis, enrolled in a pregnancy study. CDR3 coding DNA: TGTGCCAGCAGCTCAGGGCTTCAGCCCCAGCATTTT. Its translation: CASSSGLQPQHF.